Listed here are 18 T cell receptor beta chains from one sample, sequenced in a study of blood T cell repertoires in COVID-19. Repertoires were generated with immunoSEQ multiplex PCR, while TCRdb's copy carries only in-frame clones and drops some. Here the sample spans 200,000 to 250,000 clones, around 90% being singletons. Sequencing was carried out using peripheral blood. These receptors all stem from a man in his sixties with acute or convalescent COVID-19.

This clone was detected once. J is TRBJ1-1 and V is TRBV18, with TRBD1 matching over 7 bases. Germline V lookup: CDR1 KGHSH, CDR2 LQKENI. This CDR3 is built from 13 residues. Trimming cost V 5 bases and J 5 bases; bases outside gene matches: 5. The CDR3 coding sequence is TGTGCCAGCTCAGGTGGGACAGCAACTGAAGCTTTCTTT. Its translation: CASSGGTATEAFF.

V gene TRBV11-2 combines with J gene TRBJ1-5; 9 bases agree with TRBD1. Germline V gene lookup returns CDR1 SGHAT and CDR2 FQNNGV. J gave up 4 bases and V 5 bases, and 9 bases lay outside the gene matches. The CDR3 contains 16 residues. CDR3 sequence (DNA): TGTGCCAGCAGCGTACTCACAGGGGGCGGTAATCAGCCCCAGCATTTT. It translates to CASSVLTGGGNQPQHF. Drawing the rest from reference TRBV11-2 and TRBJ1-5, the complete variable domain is EAGVAQSPRYKIIEKRQSVAFWCNPISGHATLYWYQQILGQGPKLLIQFQNNGVVDDSQLPKDRFSAERLKGVDSTLKIQPAKLEDSAVYLCASSVLTGGGNQPQHFGDGTRLSIL.

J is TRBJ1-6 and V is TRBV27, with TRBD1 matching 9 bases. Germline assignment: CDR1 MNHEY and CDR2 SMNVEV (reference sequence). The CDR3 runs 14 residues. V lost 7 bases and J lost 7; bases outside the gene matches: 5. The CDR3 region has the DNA TGTGCCAGCACGATCGGACAGGGGAATTCACCCCTCCACTTT. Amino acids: CASTIGQGNSPLHF.

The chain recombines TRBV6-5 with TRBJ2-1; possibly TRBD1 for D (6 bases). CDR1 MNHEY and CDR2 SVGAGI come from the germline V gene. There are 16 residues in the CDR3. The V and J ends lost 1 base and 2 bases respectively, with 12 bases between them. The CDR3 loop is CASSYWTDETYNEQFF. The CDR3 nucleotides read TGTGCCAGCAGTTACTGGACAGATGAAACCTACAATGAGCAGTTCTTC.

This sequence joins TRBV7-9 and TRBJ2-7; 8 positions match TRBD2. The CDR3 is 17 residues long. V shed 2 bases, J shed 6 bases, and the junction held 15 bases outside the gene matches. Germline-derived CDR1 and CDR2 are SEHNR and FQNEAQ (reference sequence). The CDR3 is CASSLRGVGGAASEQYF. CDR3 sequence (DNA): TGTGCCAGCAGCTTAAGGGGCGTCGGGGGGGCGGCTTCCGAGCAGTACTTC.

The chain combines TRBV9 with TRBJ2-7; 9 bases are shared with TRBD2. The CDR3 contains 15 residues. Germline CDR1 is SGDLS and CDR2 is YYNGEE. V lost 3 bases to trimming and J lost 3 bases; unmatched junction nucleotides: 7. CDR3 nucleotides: TGTGCCAGCAGCGCATCTAGACTAGCGGACTACGAGCAGTACTTC. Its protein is CASSASRLADYEQYF.

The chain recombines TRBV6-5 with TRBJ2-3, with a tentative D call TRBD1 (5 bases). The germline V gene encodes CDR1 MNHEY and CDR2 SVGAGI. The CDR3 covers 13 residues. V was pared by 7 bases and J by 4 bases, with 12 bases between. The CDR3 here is CASTRVGADTQYF. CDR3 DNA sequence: TGTGCCAGCACCCGAGTAGGGGCAGATACGCAGTATTTT.

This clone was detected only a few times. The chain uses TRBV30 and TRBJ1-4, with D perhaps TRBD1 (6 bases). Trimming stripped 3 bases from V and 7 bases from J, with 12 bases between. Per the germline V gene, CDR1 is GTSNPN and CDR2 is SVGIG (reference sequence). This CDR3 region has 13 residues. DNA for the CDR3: TGTGCCTGGAGACGGACAGTGAGTGAAAAACTGTTTTTT. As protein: CAWRRTVSEKLFF.

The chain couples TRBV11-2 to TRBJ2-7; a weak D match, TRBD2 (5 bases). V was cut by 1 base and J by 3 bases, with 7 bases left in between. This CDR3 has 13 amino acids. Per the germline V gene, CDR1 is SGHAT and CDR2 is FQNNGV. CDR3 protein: CASSLAGNYEQYF. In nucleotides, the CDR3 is TGTGCCAGCAGCTTAGCGGGGAACTACGAGCAGTACTTC. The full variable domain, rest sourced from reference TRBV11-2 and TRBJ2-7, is EAGVAQSPRYKIIEKRQSVAFWCNPISGHATLYWYQQILGQGPKLLIQFQNNGVVDDSQLPKDRFSAERLKGVDSTLKIQPAKLEDSAVYLCASSLAGNYEQYFGPGTRLTVT.

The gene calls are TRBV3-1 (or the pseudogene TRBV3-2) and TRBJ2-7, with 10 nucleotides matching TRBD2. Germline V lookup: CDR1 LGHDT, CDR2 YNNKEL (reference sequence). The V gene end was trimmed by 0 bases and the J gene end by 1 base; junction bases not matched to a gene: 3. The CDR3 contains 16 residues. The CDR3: CASSQELAGLSYEQYF. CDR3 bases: TGTGCCAGCAGCCAAGAACTAGCGGGGTTATCCTACGAGCAGTACTTC.

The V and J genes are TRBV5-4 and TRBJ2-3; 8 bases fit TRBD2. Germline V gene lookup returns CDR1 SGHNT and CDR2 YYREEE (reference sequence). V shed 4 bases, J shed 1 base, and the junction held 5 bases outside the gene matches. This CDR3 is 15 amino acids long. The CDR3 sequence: CASSQAGGRTDTQYF. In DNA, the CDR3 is TGTGCCAGCAGCCAGGCGGGGGGTCGCACAGATACGCAGTATTTT.

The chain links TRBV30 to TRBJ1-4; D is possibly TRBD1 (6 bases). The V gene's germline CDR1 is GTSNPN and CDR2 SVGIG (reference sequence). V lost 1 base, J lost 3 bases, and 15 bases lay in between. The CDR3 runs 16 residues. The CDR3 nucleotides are TGTGCCTGGAGTGGATTTGGGACATTCCCTAATGAAAAACTGTTTTTT. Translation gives CAWSGFGTFPNEKLFF.

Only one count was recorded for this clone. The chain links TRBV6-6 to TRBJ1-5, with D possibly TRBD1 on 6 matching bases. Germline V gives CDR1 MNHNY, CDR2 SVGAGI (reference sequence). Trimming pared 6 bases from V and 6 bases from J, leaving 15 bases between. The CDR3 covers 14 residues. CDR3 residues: CASSSTGAGQPQHF. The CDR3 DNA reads TGTGCCAGCAGCTCGACAGGCGCGGGTCAGCCCCAGCATTTT.

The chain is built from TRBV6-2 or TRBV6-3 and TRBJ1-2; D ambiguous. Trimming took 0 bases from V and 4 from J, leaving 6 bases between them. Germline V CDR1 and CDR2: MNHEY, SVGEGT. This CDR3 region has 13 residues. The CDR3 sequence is CASSYSSSYGYTF. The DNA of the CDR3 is TGTGCCAGCAGTTACTCGTCTTCCTATGGCTACACCTTC.

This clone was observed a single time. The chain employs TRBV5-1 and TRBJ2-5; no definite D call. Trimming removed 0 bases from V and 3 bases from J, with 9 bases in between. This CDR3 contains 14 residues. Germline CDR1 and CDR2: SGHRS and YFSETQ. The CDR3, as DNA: TGCGCCAGCAGCTTGGGAAACTATAAAGAGACCCAGTACTTC. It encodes CASSLGNYKETQYF.

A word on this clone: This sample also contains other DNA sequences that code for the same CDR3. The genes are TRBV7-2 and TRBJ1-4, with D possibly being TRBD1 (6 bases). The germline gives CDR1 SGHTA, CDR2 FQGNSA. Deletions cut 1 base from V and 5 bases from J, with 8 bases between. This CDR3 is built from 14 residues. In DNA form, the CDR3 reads TGTGCCAGCAGCTTAGATAGGGGGAATGAAAAACTGTTTTTT. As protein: CASSLDRGNEKLFF.

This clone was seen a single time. CDR3 residues: CASSIVRQGGWETQYF. Here the CDR3 DNA reads TGTGCCAGTAGTATAGTCCGACAGGGGGGGTGGGAGACCCAGTACTTC. The J gene is TRBJ2-5, the V gene TRBV19; 9 nucleotides match TRBD1. Germline V gives CDR1 LNHDA, CDR2 SQIVND (reference sequence). J was trimmed by 5 bases and V by 1 base; bases with no gene match: 8. The CDR3 is made up of 16 amino acids.

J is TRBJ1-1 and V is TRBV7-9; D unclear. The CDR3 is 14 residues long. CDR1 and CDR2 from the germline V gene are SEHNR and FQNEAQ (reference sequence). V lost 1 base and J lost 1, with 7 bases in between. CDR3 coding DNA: TGTGCCAGCAGCTTAGACCAGGCGAACACTGAAGCTTTCTTT. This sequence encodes CASSLDQANTEAFF. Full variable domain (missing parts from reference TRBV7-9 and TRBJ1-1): DTGVSQNPRHKITKRGQNVTFRCDPISEHNRLYWYRQTLGQGPEFLTYFQNEAQLEKSRLLSDRFSAERPKGSFSTLEIQRTEQGDSAMYLCASSLDQANTEAFFGQGTRLTVV.